Listed below are T cell receptor beta chains from one sample, sequenced in a study of shared clonotypes between healthy human individuals. Profiling relied on immunoSEQ multiplex PCR, and the TCRdb table lists in-frame clones only, not all of them. The sample holds fewer than 1 million clones; roughly 96% are singletons and the top ten take roughly 0.23%. Source material: naive CD8+ T cells sorted from blood. All receptors derive from a man aged 25 to 40 in good health. CDR3s leave out the opening cysteine and the closing phenylalanine or tryptophan.

v_call: TRBV15; j_call: TRBJ1-5; cdr3_length: 9; cdr3_aa: ATSKGGPQH
v_call: TRBV11-2; j_call: TRBJ2-3; cdr3_length: 13; cdr3_aa: ASSLPTGSTDTQY
v_call: TRBV5-8; j_call: TRBJ2-3; cdr3_length: 10; cdr3_aa: ASSGDADTQY
v_call: TRBV6-5; j_call: TRBJ2-7; cdr3_length: 14; cdr3_aa: ASSLFRGDPSYEQY
v_call: TRBV28; j_call: TRBJ1-5; cdr3_length: 12; cdr3_aa: ASSPTGTSTPQH
v_call: TRBV7-6; j_call: TRBJ2-3; cdr3_length: 14; cdr3_aa: ASSFGRTDAQDTQY
v_call: TRBV9; j_call: TRBJ2-1; cdr3_length: 15; cdr3_aa: ASSVGWVGSLGNEQF
v_call: TRBV10-3; j_call: TRBJ1-4; cdr3_length: 13; cdr3_aa: AISESKGTNEKLF
v_call: TRBV5-5; j_call: TRBJ2-7; cdr3_length: 14; cdr3_aa: ASSLPRGQGIYEQY
v_call: TRBV29-1; j_call: TRBJ1-2; cdr3_length: 14; cdr3_aa: SVEERDSSRKYGYT
v_call: TRBV7-9; j_call: TRBJ2-5; cdr3_length: 12; cdr3_aa: ASSRSTGEETQY
v_call: TRBV13; j_call: TRBJ2-1; cdr3_length: 13; cdr3_aa: ASSAPGGRYNEQF
v_call: TRBV14; j_call: TRBJ1-4; cdr3_length: 13; cdr3_aa: ASSQDLGVFEKLF
v_call: TRBV30; j_call: TRBJ1-5; cdr3_length: 12; cdr3_aa: AWRMGSGDQPQH
v_call: TRBV29-1; j_call: TRBJ1-2; cdr3_length: 11; cdr3_aa: SVQSGVDYGYT
v_call: TRBV29-1; j_call: TRBJ2-1; cdr3_length: 12; cdr3_aa: SVGPSGSPNEQF
v_call: TRBV18; j_call: TRBJ2-7; cdr3_length: 11; cdr3_aa: ASADSEGYEQY